The table lists the clone carrying this T cell receptor (beta chain) with a few counts. What it binds is not known. Researchers took RNA transcripts and amplified the TCR beta CDR3 regions from them. HTBI primers were the set used in a first-round RT-PCR of the TCR CDR3. TCRdb passed the multiplex PCR reads through MiXCR, listing each CDR3 protein once. The repertoire holds around 500,000 distinct CDR3 sequences, with roughly a sixth as singletons. Thyroid ultrasound and orbital computed tomography, with clinical symptoms and serum thyroxine and TRAb, informed diagnoses. The data originate from a study of T cells in Graves' hyperthyroidism and ophthalmopathy. General study points: Prediction of ophthalmopathy progression came a median roughly 6.6 months pre-onset.

The material sequenced was blood. The receptor's source is a woman in her twenties or thirties with Graves' ophthalmopathy.

The CDR3 region is CASSASGRAPNEQFF. CDR3 in DNA: TGTGCCAGCAGTGCGAGCGGGAGGGCCCCCAATGAGCAGTTCTTC. The chain couples TRBV27 to TRBJ2-1, with 10 bases that match TRBD2. The junction had 7 bases not matched to a gene; V was cut back by 5 bases and J by 6 bases. Germline CDR1 and CDR2: MNHEY and SMNVEV (reference sequence). This CDR3 comprises 15 residues.